The TCR beta chain under discussion was sequenced for a study of quantifying T cell responses using KT2 cells (dated by TCRdb to the late 2010s). With respect to the entire study: RNA was DNase-treated and reverse transcribed with TCR alpha and beta constant-region primers, mostly using SuperScript III. The efficiency of the T4 ligation step under optimum conditions was estimated to be greater than 9.5%. To prevent over-amplification, PCR2 was performed as a SYBR Green qPCR and halted at a predetermined fluorescence threshold. Overall results and qualifications from the work: KT2 sequences were detected down to the lowest spike-in tested, about one KT2 cell per 100,000 PBMC. Saturation in the detection of KT2 sequences was observed at very high KT2 spike-in numbers. This TCR sequencing study did not compare the pipeline side by side with other TCR sequencing techniques. Counts of KT2 alpha and beta sequences scaled linearly with input KT2 cell number over several orders of magnitude.

Libraries were built with UMI-ligation and nested PCR. A single-stranded oligonucleotide bearing the Illumina SP2 sequence and a UMI was ligated to the 3' end of the cDNA with T4 RNA ligase 1. PCR1 was run for 4 cycles (98 degrees C for 15 s, 69 degrees C for 30 s, 72 degrees C for 40 s), and an equimolar mix of RC1.1 and RC1.2, covering TRBC1 and TRBC2, was used as the beta primer. Starting at PCR2, TCR alpha and beta chains were handled separately, and sample indices and Illumina adaptors were added. The UMI was composed of 12 random nucleotides, arranged as two hexamers separated by a spacer, and was positioned after an 8-base spacer. Libraries were sequenced on an Illumina MiSeq using v2 2x251 paired-end chemistry, with 12 samples typically included per run. To boost diversity, each sequencing library was supplemented with PhiX DNA at about 4.5-7%. From the authors' description of their analysis: bcl2fastq converted raw reads to FASTQ, and Demultiplexor demultiplexed the reads by dual indices. V and J genes were assigned by Decombinator through tag matching, with a single base-pair mismatch permitted. Using UMIs, Collapsinator corrected both sequencing errors and the frequency errors that come from PCR heterogeneity. CDR3Translator turned Decombinator identifiers into nucleotide sequence, translated that sequence into amino acids, and pulled out the CDR3 based on C- and N-terminal motifs. Each distinct KT2 TCR was counted as a cluster of KT2 sequences sharing one unique molecular identifier. The public reads were reanalyzed by TCRdb: fastp trimming at Q25, MiXCR alignment, in-frame beta chains only. Each CDR3 protein gets just one entry, which takes the most common genes and DNA from the rows behind it. The V and J calls, along with clone size, are taken from TCRdb and not from the paper's own processing. In this sample the table shows 40,000 to 50,000 distinct CDR3 sequences, over 15% of which occur a single time. The top ten clones comprise around two fifths of the sample.

As for this clonotype: What antigen it recognizes has not been identified. Within one base of it there is no much larger clone, and no base qualities were kept.

To test the sensitivity and accuracy of the pipeline, known numbers of KT2, a T cell clone whose TCR had already been sequenced, were spiked into unfractionated PBMC. KT2 cells were mixed with a fixed number of PBMC to create a range of KT2-to-PBMC ratios. Its CDR3 holds 13 amino acids, cysteine through phenylalanine. The retained sequence is limited to the CDR3, 39 bases, with the frame set at the first base. The germline V gene (reference sequence) sets CDR1 to LGHDT and CDR2 to YNNKEL. V and J lose 8 bases and 6 bases, and a span of 11 bases separates them. The sequence derives from a human donor. The chain is made from TRBV3-1 and TRBJ1-6; the D gene is unclear. The sequencing sample was made of PBMCs spiked with cells of the T cell clone KT2. The nucleotide sequence is given as TGTGCCAGCGGAGCAGAACCTAATTCACCCCTCCACTTT. Translated, this gives CASGAEPNSPLHF.